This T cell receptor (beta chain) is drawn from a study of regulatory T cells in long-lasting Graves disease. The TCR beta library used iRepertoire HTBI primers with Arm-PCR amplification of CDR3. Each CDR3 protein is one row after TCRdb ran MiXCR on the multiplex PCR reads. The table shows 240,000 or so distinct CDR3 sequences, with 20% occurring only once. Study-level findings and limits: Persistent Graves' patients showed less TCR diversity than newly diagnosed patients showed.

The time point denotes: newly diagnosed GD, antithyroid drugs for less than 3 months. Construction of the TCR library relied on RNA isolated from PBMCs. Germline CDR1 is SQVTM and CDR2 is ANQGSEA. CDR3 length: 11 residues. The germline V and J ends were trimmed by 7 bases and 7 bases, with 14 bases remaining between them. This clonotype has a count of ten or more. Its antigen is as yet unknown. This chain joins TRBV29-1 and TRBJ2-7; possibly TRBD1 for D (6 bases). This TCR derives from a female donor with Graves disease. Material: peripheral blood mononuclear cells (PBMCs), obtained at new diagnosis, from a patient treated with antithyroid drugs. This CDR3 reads CSAGLRGEQYF. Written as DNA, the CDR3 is TGCAGCGCCGGCCTAAGGGGGGAGCAGTACTTC.